The next 22 T cell receptor beta chains were all read from a single sample in a study of CD8+ T cells in alopecia areata. After isolation, RNA underwent reverse transcription to generate cDNA as the sequencing template. The assay was immunoSEQ multiplex PCR, and TCRdb's table has in-frame clones only and misses some. The top ten hold around an eighth of the sample, which has roughly 170,000 clones, around 60% seen once. Regarding treatment: oral pan-JAK inhibitor, 5-10 mg twice daily. This sample comprised CD8+ T cells sorted from blood, obtained at week 24, from a patient treated with tofacitinib. Source of these receptors: a human donor with alopecia areata.

The chain combines TRBV7-9 with TRBJ2-7; a possible D gene is TRBD2 (5 bases). The CDR3 contains 16 residues. Trimming took off 4 bases at V and 2 bases at J, with 18 bases between the two ends. Germline CDR1 is SEHNR and CDR2 is FQNEAQ (reference sequence). In nucleotides, the CDR3 is TGTGCCAGCAGCTCCCCAAGAGGGTATTTGGCCTACGAGCAGTACTTC. It is translated as CASSSPRGYLAYEQYF.

The CDR3 sequence: CASSGWTGNTEAFF. CDR3 DNA: TGTGCCAGCAGCGGCTGGACAGGGAACACTGAAGCTTTCTTT. The chain carries TRBV5-6 and TRBJ1-1; TRBD1 matches 7 bases. Germline assignment: CDR1 SGHDT and CDR2 YYEEEE. This CDR3 comprises 14 residues. V shed 4 bases, J shed 1 base, and the junction held 4 bases outside the gene matches.

The rearrangement links TRBV7-2 to TRBJ1-5, with 7 bases matching TRBD1. Germline assignment: CDR1 SGHTA and CDR2 FQGNSA. With 6 bases clipped from V and 4 bases from J, the junction kept 6 bases outside the gene matches. The CDR3 runs to 14 residues. The CDR3 coding sequence is TGTGCCAGCAGACGGGACAGTTTTAATCAGCCCCAGCATTTT. It encodes CASRRDSFNQPQHF.

CDR3 protein: CASSVGTHSGNTIYF. The CDR3 nucleotides are TGTGCCAGCAGTGTAGGGACACACTCTGGAAACACCATATATTTT. V is TRBV6-1 and J is TRBJ1-3; a weak D match, TRBD1 (6 bases). Germline CDR1 and CDR2: MNHNS and SASEGT. This CDR3 comprises 15 residues. The germline V and J ends were trimmed by 4 bases and 0 bases, with 10 bases remaining between them.

CDR3 in amino acids: CASSDRSSSYEQYF. The CDR3 nucleotides read TGTGCCAGCAGTGATCGATCTAGCTCCTACGAGCAGTACTTC. V gene TRBV25-1 combines with J gene TRBJ2-7; D is unclear. The V gene's germline CDR1 is MGHDK and CDR2 SYGVNS. CDR3 length: 14 residues. V gave up 3 bases and J gave up 0 bases, with 9 bases separating them.

CDR3 loop: CASSLSPTAVYGYTF. As DNA, the CDR3 is TGTGCCAGCAGTTTATCACCCACCGCAGTCTATGGCTACACCTTC. J is TRBJ1-2 and V is TRBV27; D is undetermined. The CDR3 runs to 15 residues. Per germline, CDR1 MNHEY and CDR2 SMNVEV (reference sequence). The ends were cut back, 0 bases at V and 4 bases at J, with 12 bases in the middle.

This rearrangement joins TRBV6-6 to TRBJ1-1; D gene unclear. With 8 bases removed from V and 4 bases from J, the gap between germline ends came to 8 bases. Germline lookup yields CDR1 MNHNY and CDR2 SVGAGI (reference sequence). The CDR3 has 11 residues. This CDR3 reads CASDAGTEAFF. The CDR3 nucleotides read TGTGCCAGCGATGCGGGCACTGAAGCTTTCTTT.

This chain joins TRBV4-1 and TRBJ2-7; the D is unclear. Between the trimmed V and J ends, which lost 2 bases and 1 base, there was a span of 6 bases. This CDR3 has 13 residues. Looked up from germline, CDR1 is MGHRA and CDR2 is YSYEKL. CDR3 protein: CASSQFLSYEQYF. For the CDR3, the DNA is TGCGCCAGCAGCCAATTCCTTTCCTACGAGCAGTACTTC.

The J gene is TRBJ2-2, the V gene TRBV27; D is perhaps TRBD1 (5 bases). Per the germline V gene, CDR1 is MNHEY and CDR2 is SMNVEV (reference sequence). CDR3 length: 14 amino acids. The germline V and J ends were trimmed by 2 bases and 7 bases, with 11 bases remaining between them. In DNA, the CDR3 is TGTGCCAGCAGTTTACAGGGATGGAGCGGGGAGCTGTTTTTT. Its protein product is CASSLQGWSGELFF.

This chain joins TRBV5-6 and TRBJ1-5; unclear D gene. Germline assignment: CDR1 SGHDT and CDR2 YYEEEE. V was shortened by 4 bases and J by 5 bases, with 7 bases between the two germline ends. This CDR3 has 12 residues. This chain's CDR3 is CASSHGDQPQHF. In DNA form, the CDR3 reads TGTGCCAGCAGCCATGGGGATCAGCCCCAGCATTTT.

The chain links TRBV25-1 to TRBJ2-3, with D perhaps TRBD1 (6 bases). The V end lost 4 bases, the J end lost 0 bases, and 11 bases lay between the germline ends. The CDR3 loop spans 15 amino acids. The germline V gene has CDR1 MGHDK and CDR2 SYGVNS. DNA for the CDR3: TGTGCCAGCAGTGCACAGGGCTCTAGCACAGATACGCAGTATTTT. Encoded protein: CASSAQGSSTDTQYF.

J is TRBJ1-1 and V is TRBV27, with D tentatively TRBD1 (6 bases). The germline gives CDR1 MNHEY, CDR2 SMNVEV (reference sequence). With 1 base removed from V and 4 bases from J, the gap between germline ends came to 13 bases. The CDR3 is 15 residues long. The CDR3 DNA reads TGTGCCAGCAGTTTATTTACAGGGTATGGCACTGAAGCTTTCTTT. Its protein product is CASSLFTGYGTEAFF.

The chain has TRBV7-2 and TRBJ2-5, with 10 bases that match TRBD2. Germline assignment: CDR1 SGHTA and CDR2 FQGNSA. The CDR3 extends over 15 amino acids. The V segment lost 5 bases and the J segment 5 bases; nucleotides outside the gene matches: 8. CDR3 in amino acids: CASSTSGGAEETQYF. CDR3 bases: TGTGCCAGCAGCACCAGCGGGGGGGCCGAGGAGACCCAGTACTTC.

The V call is TRBV29-1, the J call TRBJ1-1; D ambiguous. CDR1 is SQVTM, CDR2 ANQGSEA, per germline. The V gene lost 5 bases and the J gene lost 4 bases, with 20 bases spanning the gap. The CDR3 is 15 amino acids. For the CDR3, the DNA is TGCAGCGTTTGGCAGGCGAAGGGCTCGGGCACTGAAGCTTTCTTT. Protein: CSVWQAKGSGTEAFF.

This clone has just a few counts. This chain uses TRBV13 with TRBJ2-5, with TRBD1 matching over 8 bases. The CDR3 totals 16 residues. Trimming at V came to 5 bases and at J to 5 bases, leaving 13 bases not matched to a gene. Germline V lookup: CDR1 PRHDT, CDR2 FYEKMQ (reference sequence). CDR3 sequence reads: CASSGWGSGGGETQYF. CDR3 bases: TGTGCCAGCAGCGGATGGGGTTCAGGGGGCGGCGAGACCCAGTACTTC.

V and J are TRBV9 and TRBJ2-5; 10 nucleotides line up with TRBD2. The CDR3 loop spans 17 amino acids. V shed 4 bases and J 5 bases; nucleotides not matched to a gene: 14. Germline-derived CDR1 and CDR2 are SGDLS and YYNGEE. The chain's CDR3 is CASSPHYERGGGETQYF. CDR3 bases: TGTGCCAGCAGCCCCCATTATGAGCGGGGGGGCGGGGAGACCCAGTACTTC.

The chain combines TRBV29-1 with TRBJ2-2; the match to TRBD1 covers 11 bases. Germline assignment: CDR1 SQVTM and CDR2 ANQGSEA. After removal of 1 base from V and 7 bases from J, the junction contained 5 bases not matched to a gene. The CDR3 runs 15 residues. The DNA of the CDR3 is TGCAGCGTTGAAGGGACAGGGGGCGCGAGCGGGGAGCTGTTTTTT. Encoded protein: CSVEGTGGASGELFF.

This chain connects TRBV10-3 to TRBJ2-7; D uncertain. The CDR3 length is 15 residues. The V gene's germline CDR1 is ENHRY and CDR2 SYGVKD. V gave up 6 bases and J gave up 2 bases, with 17 bases separating them. CDR3 sequence reads: CAIRTRDPATYEQYF. The CDR3 DNA sequence: TGTGCCATCAGAACAAGGGATCCTGCAACCTACGAGCAGTACTTC.

The chain uses TRBV4-1 and TRBJ1-3; D is uncertain. V shed 0 bases and J shed 0 bases, with 9 bases lying between them. Germline assignment: CDR1 MGHRA and CDR2 YSYEKL. This CDR3 is built from 16 residues. The CDR3 here is CASSQDGADSGNTIYF. CDR3 nucleotide sequence: TGCGCCAGCAGCCAAGATGGTGCGGACTCTGGAAACACCATATATTTT.

The chain has TRBV20-1 and TRBJ2-3; D unclear. The germline gives CDR1 DFQATT, CDR2 SNEGSKA (reference sequence). The CDR3 has 10 residues. The germline V and J ends were trimmed by 6 bases and 6 bases, with 7 bases remaining between them. CDR3 protein: CSARSDTQYF. The CDR3 bases are TGCAGTGCCCGGAGTGATACGCAGTATTTT.

In DNA, the CDR3 is TGCGCCAGCAGCCCCCCAGGGGGCGAGAACACCGGGGAGCTGTTTTTT. This codes for CASSPPGGENTGELFF. This rearrangement joins TRBV5-1 to TRBJ2-2; 8 bases match TRBD1. The CDR3 covers 16 residues. From germline, CDR1 is SGHRS and CDR2 YFSETQ. Trimming took 4 bases from V and 1 from J; bases not matched to a gene: 6.

This chain joins TRBV30 and TRBJ2-1; 9 bases map to TRBD1. Per the germline V gene, CDR1 is GTSNPN and CDR2 is SVGIG (reference sequence). The V and J ends lost 1 base and 7 bases, in that order; junction bases with no gene match: 2. This CDR3 spans 13 amino acids. The CDR3 sequence is CAWSGDRANEQFF. The DNA for the CDR3 is TGTGCCTGGAGTGGGGACAGGGCAAATGAGCAGTTCTTC.